This T cell receptor beta chain came from a study of cytomegalovirus exposure and HLA in healthy donors. With 2 bases removed from V and 10 bases from J, the gap between germline ends came to 9 bases. The CDR3 length is 13 residues. Germline V gene lookup returns CDR1 MNHEY and CDR2 SMNVEV (reference sequence). TCRdb's copy holds only in-frame clones and misses some; the assay was immunoSEQ multiplex PCR. Of about 110,000 clones listed, approximately 85% are singletons. Material for sequencing was PBMCs. This chain joins TRBV27 and TRBJ1-6; no firm D call. This receptor was taken from a woman younger than 30 in good health and CMV-seronegative. CDR3 nucleotides: TGTGCCAGCAGTTTAGCTTTCGGGTCACCCCTCCACTTT. Protein: CASSLAFGSPLHF.